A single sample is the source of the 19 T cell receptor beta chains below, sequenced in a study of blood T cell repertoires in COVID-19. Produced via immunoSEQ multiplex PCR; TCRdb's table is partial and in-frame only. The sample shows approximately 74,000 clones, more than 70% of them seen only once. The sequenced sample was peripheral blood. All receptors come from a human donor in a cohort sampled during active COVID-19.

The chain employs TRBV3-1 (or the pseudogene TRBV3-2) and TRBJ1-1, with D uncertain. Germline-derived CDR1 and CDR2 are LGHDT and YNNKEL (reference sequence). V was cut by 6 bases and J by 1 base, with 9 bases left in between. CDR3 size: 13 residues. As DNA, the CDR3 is TGTGCCAGCAGACACCGACAGAACACTGAAGCTTTCTTT. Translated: CASRHRQNTEAFF.

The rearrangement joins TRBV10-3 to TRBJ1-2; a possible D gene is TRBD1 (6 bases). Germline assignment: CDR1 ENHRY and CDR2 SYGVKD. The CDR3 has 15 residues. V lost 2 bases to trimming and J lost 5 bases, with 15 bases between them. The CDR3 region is CAISEPPPGAYGYTF. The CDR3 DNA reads TGTGCCATCAGTGAGCCCCCCCCAGGGGCTTATGGCTACACCTTC.

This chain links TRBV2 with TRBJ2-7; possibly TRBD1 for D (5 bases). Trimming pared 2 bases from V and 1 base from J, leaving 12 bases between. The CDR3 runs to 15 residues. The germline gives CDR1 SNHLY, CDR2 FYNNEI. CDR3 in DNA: TGTGCCAGCAGTGAAAGGGGCGGATCTTCCTACGAGCAGTACTTC. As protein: CASSERGGSSYEQYF.

CDR3 bases: TGTGCCAGCAGGCCCCCCGGGACAGGGACTTCACCCCTCCACTTT. Residues: CASRPPGTGTSPLHF. The genes are TRBV6-5 and TRBJ1-6; 9 bases align to TRBD1. Per germline, CDR1 MNHEY and CDR2 SVGAGI. The length of the CDR3 is 15 residues. Trimming cost V 6 bases and J 9 bases; bases outside gene matches: 9.

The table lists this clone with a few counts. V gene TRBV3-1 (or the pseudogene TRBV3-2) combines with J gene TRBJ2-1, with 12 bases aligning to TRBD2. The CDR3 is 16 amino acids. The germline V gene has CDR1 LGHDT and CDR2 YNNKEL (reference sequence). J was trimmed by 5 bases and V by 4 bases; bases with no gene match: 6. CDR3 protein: CASSLGLAGTHNEQFF. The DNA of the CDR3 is TGTGCCAGCAGCCTCGGACTAGCGGGAACCCACAATGAGCAGTTCTTC.

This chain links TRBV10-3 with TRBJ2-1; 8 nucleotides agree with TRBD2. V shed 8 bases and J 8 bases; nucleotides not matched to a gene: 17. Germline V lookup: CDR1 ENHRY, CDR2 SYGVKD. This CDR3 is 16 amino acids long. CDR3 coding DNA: TGTGCCATCGGCTTTTTCGTGACGGGAGGGCCTGATGAGCAGTTCTTC. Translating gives CAIGFFVTGGPDEQFF.

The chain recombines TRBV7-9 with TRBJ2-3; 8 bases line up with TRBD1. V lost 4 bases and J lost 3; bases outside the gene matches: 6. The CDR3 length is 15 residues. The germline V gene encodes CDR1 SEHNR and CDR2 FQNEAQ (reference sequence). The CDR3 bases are TGTGCCAGCAGCTCATCTGGACAGGGAACAGATACGCAGTATTTT. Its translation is CASSSSGQGTDTQYF.

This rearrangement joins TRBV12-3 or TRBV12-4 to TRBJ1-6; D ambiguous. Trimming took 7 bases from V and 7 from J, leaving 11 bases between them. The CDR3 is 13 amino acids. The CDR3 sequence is CASTWAKNSPLHF. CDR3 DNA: TGTGCCAGCACCTGGGCCAAAAATTCACCCCTCCACTTT.

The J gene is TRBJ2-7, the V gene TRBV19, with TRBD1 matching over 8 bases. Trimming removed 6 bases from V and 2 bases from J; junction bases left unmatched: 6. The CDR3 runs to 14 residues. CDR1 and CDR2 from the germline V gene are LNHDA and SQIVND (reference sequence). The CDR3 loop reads CASSFRDRPYEQYF. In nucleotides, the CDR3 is TGTGCCAGTAGCTTCCGGGACAGGCCCTACGAGCAGTACTTC.

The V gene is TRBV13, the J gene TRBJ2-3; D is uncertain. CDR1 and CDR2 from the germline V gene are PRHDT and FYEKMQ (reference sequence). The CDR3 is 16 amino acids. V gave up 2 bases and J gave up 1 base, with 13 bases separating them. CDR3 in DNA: TGTGCCAGCAGCTTACATGGGCAGAAAGGCACAGATACGCAGTATTTT. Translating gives CASSLHGQKGTDTQYF.

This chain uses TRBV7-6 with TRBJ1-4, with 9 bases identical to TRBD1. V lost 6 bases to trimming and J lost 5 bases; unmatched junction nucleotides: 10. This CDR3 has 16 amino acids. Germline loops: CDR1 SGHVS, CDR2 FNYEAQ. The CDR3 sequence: CASRERRGQGNEKLFF. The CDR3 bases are TGTGCCAGCAGAGAGAGACGGGGACAGGGCAATGAAAAACTGTTTTTT.

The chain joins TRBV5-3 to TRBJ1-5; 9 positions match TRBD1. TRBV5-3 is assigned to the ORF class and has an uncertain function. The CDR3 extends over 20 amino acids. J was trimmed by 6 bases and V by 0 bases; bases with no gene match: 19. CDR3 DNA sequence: TGTGCCAGAAGCTTGGGGGGACCGACAGGGGGATACCGAATGTGTCAGCCCCAGCATTTT. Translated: CARSLGGPTGGYRMCQPQHF.

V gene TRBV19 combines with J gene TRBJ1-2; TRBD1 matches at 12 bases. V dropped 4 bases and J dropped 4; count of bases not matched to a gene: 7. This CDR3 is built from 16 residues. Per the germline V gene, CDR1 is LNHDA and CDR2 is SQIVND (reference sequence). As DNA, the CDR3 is TGTGCCAGTAGTACCACCGGGACAGGGGGCGGCTATGGCTACACCTTC. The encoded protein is CASSTTGTGGGYGYTF. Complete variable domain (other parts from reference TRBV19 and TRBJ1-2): DGGITQSPKYLFRKEGQNVTLSCEQNLNHDAMYWYRQDPGQGLRLIYYSQIVNDFQKGDIAEGYSVSREKKESFPLTVTSAQKNPTAFYLCASSTTGTGGGYGYTFGSGTRLTVV.

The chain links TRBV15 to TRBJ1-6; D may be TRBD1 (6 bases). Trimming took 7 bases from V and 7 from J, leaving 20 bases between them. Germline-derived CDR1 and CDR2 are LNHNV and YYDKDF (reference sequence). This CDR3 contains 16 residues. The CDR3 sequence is CATKRGGANPNSPLHF. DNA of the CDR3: TGTGCCACCAAAAGAGGGGGGGCAAACCCCAATTCACCCCTCCACTTT. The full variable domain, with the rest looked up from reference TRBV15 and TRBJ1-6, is DAMVIQNPRYQVTQFGKPVTLSCSQTLNHNVMYWYQQKSSQAPKLLFHYYDKDFNNEADTPDNFQSRRPNTSFCFLDIRSPGLGDTAMYLCATKRGGANPNSPLHFGNGTRLTVT.

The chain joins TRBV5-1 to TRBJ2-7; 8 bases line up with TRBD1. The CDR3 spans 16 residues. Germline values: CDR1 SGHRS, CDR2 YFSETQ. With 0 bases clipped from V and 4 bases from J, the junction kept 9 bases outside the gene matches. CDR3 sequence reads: CASSLGGTGPGYEQYF. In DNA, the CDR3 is TGCGCCAGCAGCTTGGGAGGGACAGGTCCAGGGTACGAGCAGTACTTC.

The CDR3 is CASSQDRQGDEKLFF. The CDR3 nucleotides are TGTGCCAGCAGCCAAGATAGGCAGGGGGATGAAAAACTGTTTTTT. The chain joins TRBV3-1 (or the pseudogene TRBV3-2) to TRBJ1-4, with 7 bases aligning to TRBD1. The V gene's germline CDR1 is LGHDT and CDR2 YNNKEL (reference sequence). The V segment lost 0 bases and the J segment 6 bases; nucleotides outside the gene matches: 4. The length of the CDR3 is 15 residues.

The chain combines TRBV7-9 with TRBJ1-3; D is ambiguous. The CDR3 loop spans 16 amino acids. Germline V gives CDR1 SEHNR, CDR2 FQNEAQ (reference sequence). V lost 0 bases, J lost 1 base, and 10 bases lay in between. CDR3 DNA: TGTGCCAGCAGCTTAGCGAATGACATTTCTGGAAACACCATATATTTT. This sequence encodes CASSLANDISGNTIYF.

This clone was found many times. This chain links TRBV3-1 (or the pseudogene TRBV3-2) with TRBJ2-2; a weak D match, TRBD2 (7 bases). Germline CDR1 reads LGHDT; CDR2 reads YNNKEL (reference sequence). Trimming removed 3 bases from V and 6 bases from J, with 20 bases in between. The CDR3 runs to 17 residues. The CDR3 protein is CASSHLRTRGTAGELFF. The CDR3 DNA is TGTGCCAGCAGCCACCTTCGGACTAGGGGGACGGCCGGGGAGCTGTTTTTT.

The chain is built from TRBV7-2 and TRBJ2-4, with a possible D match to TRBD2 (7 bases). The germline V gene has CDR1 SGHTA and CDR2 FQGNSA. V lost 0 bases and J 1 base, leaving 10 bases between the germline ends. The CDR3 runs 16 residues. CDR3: CASSLAGGGAKNIQYF. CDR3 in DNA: TGTGCCAGCAGCTTAGCGGGAGGGGGGGCCAAAAACATTCAGTACTTC.